This T cell receptor (beta chain) emerged from a study of T cell responses to AZD1222 COVID-19 vaccine. Some clones are missing from TCRdb's copy, which holds only in-frame ones; the method was immunoSEQ multiplex PCR. The sample has about 110,000 clones; just under 95% are singletons. Whole-study results and caveats: In the spike-specific TCR repertoire, nearly half reportedly target unmutated variant regions.

The CDR3 is 12 amino acids. This clone was seen a single time. Its specificity is unknown. One junction end disagrees with the germline gene, perhaps due to a read error. Sequencing used peripheral blood, obtained on day 0 of AZD1222 vaccination. The receptor comes from an adult in good health. The chain carries TRBV12-3 or TRBV12-4 and TRBJ1-2; D is uncertain. CDR3 sequence: CASSLDGVGYTF. CDR3 nucleotides: TGTGCCAGCAGCTTAGATGGGGTTGGCTACACCTTC.